This entry lists 18 T cell receptor beta chains sequenced from one sample in a study of T-cell reconstitution after alpha-beta-depleted transplantation in children. It was with unique molecular identifiers that the TCRbeta library was prepared. TCRdb re-analysed the PCR reads in MiXCR, keeping a single row per CDR3 protein. The sample lists fewer than 550,000 distinct CDR3 sequences, more than 9% occurring once. The source was PBMCs, collected before TCRalphabeta/CD19-depleted stem cell transplant. These receptors all stem from a child aged 2 to 10 with inherited bone marrow failure, due to receive a stem cell transplant.

Concerning this clonotype: A much larger clone lies one base from this, so it may be a read error. V is TRBV24-1 and J is TRBJ2-1, with TRBD1 identical over 9 bases. Per the germline V gene, CDR1 is KGHDR and CDR2 is SFDVKD. The CDR3 extends over 15 amino acids. CDR3 residues: CATSESGTGLDELFF. In nucleotides, the CDR3 is TGTGCCACCAGTGAGTCCGGGACAGGGCTCGATGAGCTGTTCTTC.

The chain recombines TRBV24-1 with TRBJ2-1; unclear D gene. CDR1 is KGHDR, CDR2 SFDVKD, per germline. CDR3 size: 14 residues. V lost 5 bases and J lost 3, with 10 bases in between. The CDR3 here is CATSGRDNYNEQFF. The CDR3 DNA is TGTGCCACCAGTGGGCGAGATAACTACAATGAGCAGTTCTTC.

This clonotype has a count of ten or more. This chain connects TRBV15 to TRBJ1-2; a possible D gene is TRBD1 (6 bases). The CDR3 sequence is 14 residues long. The V gene lost 5 bases and the J gene lost 0 bases, with 10 bases spanning the gap. Germline CDR1 is LNHNV and CDR2 is YYDKDF (reference sequence). DNA for the CDR3: TGTGCCACCAGCCCTGGACAGACTAACTATGGCTACACCTTC. Translated, it gives CATSPGQTNYGYTF. Full variable domain (rest looked up from reference TRBV15 and TRBJ1-2): DAMVIQNPRYQVTQFGKPVTLSCSQTLNHNVMYWYQQKSSQAPKLLFHYYDKDFNNEADTPDNFQSRRPNTSFCFLDIRSPGLGDTAMYLCATSPGQTNYGYTFGSGTRLTVV.

This clonotype was seen at least ten times. V and J are TRBV2 and TRBJ2-7, with no clear D. The germline gives CDR1 SNHLY, CDR2 FYNNEI. V was pared by 0 bases and J by 0 bases, with 12 bases between. The CDR3 sequence is 16 residues long. The CDR3 loop is CASSEALTFSSYEQYF. The DNA of the CDR3 is TGTGCCAGCAGTGAAGCGCTTACGTTTAGCTCCTACGAGCAGTACTTC.

This clonotype was recorded at least ten times. This chain joins TRBV20-1 and TRBJ1-5; D call uncertain. The CDR3 totals 15 residues. V was cut by 0 bases and J by 4 bases, with 13 bases left in between. Germline V gene lookup returns CDR1 DFQATT and CDR2 SNEGSKA (reference sequence). CDR3 bases: TGCAGTGCTAGAGATTTTCAGGCCCCTAATCAGCCCCAGCATTTT. It codes for CSARDFQAPNQPQHF.

This clonotype has at least ten counts. The rearrangement joins TRBV3-1 to TRBJ1-2, with unresolved D. The germline CDR1 and CDR2 sequences are LGHDT and YNNKEL (reference sequence). Deletions cut 4 bases from V and 4 bases from J, with 4 bases between. The CDR3 runs 11 residues. Here the CDR3 reads CASSPIYGYTF. The CDR3 bases are TGTGCCAGCAGCCCCATCTATGGCTACACCTTC.

This clonotype was detected many times. V and J are TRBV4-2 and TRBJ2-3, with TRBD2 matching over 11 bases. V dropped 4 bases and J dropped 4; count of bases not matched to a gene: 7. Germline V gene data show CDR1 as LGHNA and CDR2 as YNFKEQ. The CDR3 consists of 16 residues. DNA of the CDR3: TGTGCCAGCAGCCTCTGGACTAGCGGGCGCTCAGATACGCAGTATTTT. It translates to CASSLWTSGRSDTQYF.

This clonotype has ten or more counts. This sequence joins TRBV6-1 and TRBJ1-2; D gene ambiguous. The V gene lost 2 bases and the J gene lost 1 base, with 20 bases spanning the gap. The CDR3 contains 18 residues. Per the germline V gene, CDR1 is MNHNS and CDR2 is SASEGT. Here the CDR3 DNA reads TGTGCCAGCAGTGAAACCCCGGACTCCCCCGGCCTTAACTATGGCTACACCTTC. The encoded protein is CASSETPDSPGLNYGYTF.

In its sample, this clonotype was seen a few times. The chain carries TRBV5-1 and TRBJ2-1, with a tentative D call TRBD2 (5 bases). This CDR3 comprises 14 residues. The V gene lost 5 bases and the J gene lost 10 bases, with 19 bases spanning the gap. Per the germline V gene, CDR1 is SGHRS and CDR2 is YFSETQ. CDR3 protein: CASRPEAGREEQFF. CDR3 nucleotides: TGCGCCAGCAGACCCGAGGCGGGCCGCGAAGAGCAGTTCTTC.

This clonotype was recorded at least ten times. The chain couples TRBV20-1 to TRBJ2-1; 9 nucleotides line up with TRBD2. CDR3 length: 14 amino acids. V was clipped by 1 base and J by 7 bases; unmatched bases: 5. Per germline, CDR1 DFQATT and CDR2 SNEGSKA (reference sequence). CDR3 coding DNA: TGCAGTGCTAGAGTAAGCGGGAGGTATAATGAGCAGTTCTTC. Its protein is CSARVSGRYNEQFF.

This clonotype was seen repeatedly, ten times or more. The chain recombines TRBV6-1 with TRBJ2-1; no reliable D call. Germline assignment: CDR1 MNHNS and CDR2 SASEGT. Trimming cost V 7 bases and J 4 bases, with 17 bases left between them. The CDR3 has 15 amino acids. CDR3 amino acids: CASTPLGPRYNEQFF. CDR3 DNA: TGTGCCAGCACCCCGCTGGGCCCGCGGTACAATGAGCAGTTCTTC.

This clonotype was recorded at least ten times. The CDR3 DNA reads TGTGCCAGCAGTTTGGAGGCCCGGGGGGCAGATACGCAGTATTTT. Translation: CASSLEARGADTQYF. This rearrangement joins TRBV27 to TRBJ2-3, with 7 bases that match TRBD2. V dropped 3 bases and J dropped 4; count of bases not matched to a gene: 7. Germline lookup yields CDR1 MNHEY and CDR2 SMNVEV (reference sequence). The CDR3 extends over 15 amino acids.

This clonotype was observed at least ten times. The V call is TRBV12-3 or TRBV12-4, the J call TRBJ2-2; D is undetermined. V lost 3 bases and J 7 bases, leaving 9 bases between the germline ends. This CDR3 is 13 amino acids long. The CDR3 DNA sequence: TGTGCCAGCAGTTTCCTGGACCGCGGGGAGCTGTTTTTT. Protein product: CASSFLDRGELFF.

This clonotype has ten or more counts. The chain combines TRBV10-3 with TRBJ2-1, with unresolved D. This CDR3 comprises 14 residues. Trimming took off 4 bases at V and 9 bases at J, with 16 bases between the two ends. The germline V gene has CDR1 ENHRY and CDR2 SYGVKD. CDR3 coding DNA: TGTGCCATCAGTGGGCGGATAAACTTGGGTGAGCAGTTCTTC. This gives the protein CAISGRINLGEQFF.

This clonotype was observed at least ten times. The rearrangement uses TRBV5-1 and TRBJ2-7; D is ambiguous. V was cut by 4 bases and J by 4 bases, with 15 bases left in between. CDR3 length equals 14 residues. CDR1 SGHRS and CDR2 YFSETQ come from the germline V gene. CDR3 in amino acids: CASSPPYSFYEQYF. In nucleotides, the CDR3 is TGCGCCAGCAGCCCACCATACTCTTTTTACGAGCAGTACTTC.

This clonotype was seen repeatedly, ten times or more. The chain has TRBV18 and TRBJ2-4; D ambiguous. V was trimmed by 1 base and J by 5 bases, leaving 9 bases between them. Germline values: CDR1 KGHSH, CDR2 LQKENI. The CDR3 covers 14 residues. This CDR3 is CASSPQGFQNIQYF. DNA of the CDR3: TGTGCCAGCTCACCACAGGGATTTCAAAACATTCAGTACTTC.

This clonotype appeared many times. V and J are TRBV20-1 and TRBJ2-2, with D perhaps TRBD1 (6 bases). The CDR3 has 15 amino acids. Deletions cut 3 bases from V and 2 bases from J, with 13 bases between. Germline V gene lookup returns CDR1 DFQATT and CDR2 SNEGSKA (reference sequence). This chain's CDR3 is CSARNSGANTGELFF. CDR3 nucleotide sequence: TGCAGTGCTAGGAACTCAGGGGCCAACACCGGGGAGCTGTTTTTT.

This chain joins TRBV19 and TRBJ2-1, with TRBD2 identical over 7 bases. CDR1 is LNHDA, CDR2 SQIVND, per germline (reference sequence). With V trimmed by 4 bases and J by 6 bases, 3 bases remained unmatched. The CDR3 covers 13 residues. For the CDR3, the DNA is TGTGCCAGTAGTAAGACTAGCCTCAATGAGCAGTTCTTC. Translated, it gives CASSKTSLNEQFF. The complete variable domain, with remaining parts taken from reference TRBV19 and TRBJ2-1, reads DGGITQSPKYLFRKEGQNVTLSCEQNLNHDAMYWYRQDPGQGLRLIYYSQIVNDFQKGDIAEGYSVSREKKESFPLTVTSAQKNPTAFYLCASSKTSLNEQFFGPGTRLTVL.